This T cell receptor beta chain was sequenced during a study of CD8 T cells in Susac syndrome. The T cells that were sequenced for TCR beta were CD8+ and CD4+ cells from blood. Isolation of CD8+ and CD4+ T cells was performed negatively, whereas enrichment of TEMRA cells was done by FACS. RNA, at about 0.45 to 1 ug, was reverse transcribed with random hexamers. It was immunoSEQ multiplex PCR that amplified TCR beta CDR3 across 54 Vbeta and 13 Jbeta. TCRdb reprocessed the immunoSEQ multiplex PCR reads with MiXCR, giving one entry per CDR3 protein. The sample has almost 450,000 distinct CDR3 sequences, more than 80% seen once; the top ten hold under 0.15%. Germline CDR1 and CDR2: ENHRY and SYGVKD. Trimming removed 7 bases from V and 2 bases from J; junction bases left unmatched: 5. The CDR3 sequence is 13 residues long.

The chain couples TRBV10-3 to TRBJ2-7; 7 bases fit TRBD1. This receptor was obtained from a human donor with multiple sclerosis. The sample taken for sequencing was CD8+ T cells from PBMCs. This chain's CDR3 is CAIMGTEPYEQYF. DNA of the CDR3: TGTGCCATCATGGGGACAGAACCCTACGAGCAGTACTTC.